These 9 T cell receptor beta chains came from one sample sequenced in a study of T cell responses to AZD1222 COVID-19 vaccine. Data came from immunoSEQ multiplex PCR; TCRdb stores just in-frame clones and leaves some out. This table has some 190,000 clones, roughly 94% appearing once. Sequences were derived from peripheral blood, sampled 28 days after the second dose of the MenACWY control vaccine. The source of these receptors is an adult who received the MenACWY meningococcal vaccine as a control.

The genes are TRBV29-1 and TRBJ2-5; TRBD2 matches at 7 bases. The length of the CDR3 is 12 residues. After removal of 4 bases from V and 7 bases from J, the junction contained 6 bases not matched to a gene. The V gene's germline CDR1 is SQVTM and CDR2 ANQGSEA. The CDR3 is CSVGDGGGTQYF. Written as DNA, the CDR3 is TGCAGCGTTGGAGACGGCGGGGGGACCCAGTACTTC.

The chain carries TRBV20-1 and TRBJ2-3; no reliable D call. Germline V lookup: CDR1 DFQATT, CDR2 SNEGSKA (reference sequence). The CDR3 is 11 residues long. Trimming cost V 3 bases and J 3 bases, with 4 bases left between them. DNA of the CDR3: TGCAGTGCTAGTAAAACAGATACGCAGTATTTT. This translates into CSASKTDTQYF.

The chain is built from TRBV6-1 and TRBJ2-1; 8 nucleotides match TRBD2. The ends lost 2 bases at V and 2 bases at J; junction bases unmatched: 5. CDR1 is MNHNS and CDR2 is SASEGT in the germline V gene. The CDR3 is made up of 16 amino acids. The CDR3 DNA sequence: TGTGCCAGCAGTGAACGAGACGGGGGGGCCTACAATGAGCAGTTCTTC. Its translation is CASSERDGGAYNEQFF.

V is TRBV5-1 and J is TRBJ2-1; D possibly uses TRBD1 or TRBD2 (5 bases each). Trimming took 4 bases from V and 6 from J, leaving 20 bases between them. This CDR3 comprises 16 residues. The germline CDR1 and CDR2 sequences are SGHRS and YFSETQ. This chain's CDR3 is CASSPAQGGRVNEQFF. The CDR3 coding sequence is TGCGCCAGCAGCCCCGCCCAGGGCGGGCGGGTCAATGAGCAGTTCTTC.

The chain recombines TRBV7-9 with TRBJ1-6; unclear D gene. Germline CDR1 reads SEHNR; CDR2 reads FQNEAQ (reference sequence). The CDR3 length is 15 residues. Trimming left V 0 bases short and J 13 bases short, with 16 bases between. This CDR3 reads CASSLAGPLRDPLHF. CDR3 in DNA: TGTGCCAGCAGCTTAGCTGGGCCCCTTCGGGATCCCCTCCACTTT.

V usage is TRBV19 and J usage is TRBJ2-7; 8 bases line up with TRBD1. The CDR3 length is 11 residues. Germline assignment: CDR1 LNHDA and CDR2 SQIVND (reference sequence). V shed 6 bases, J shed 6 bases, and the junction held 1 base outside the gene matches. CDR3 sequence reads: CASSRGREQYF. The CDR3 coding sequence is TGTGCCAGTAGCAGGGGGCGCGAGCAGTACTTC.

V and J are TRBV28 and TRBJ2-6, with D possibly matching TRBD1 (5 bases). Looked up from germline, CDR1 is MDHEN and CDR2 is SYDVKM. This CDR3 spans 15 amino acids. Trimming removed 6 bases from V and 2 bases from J, with 11 bases in between. The CDR3 DNA reads TGTGCCAGCAGATTAAGGGGAACTGGGGCCAACGTCCTGACTTTC. Translated: CASRLRGTGANVLTF.

The chain combines TRBV9 with TRBJ2-2; 13 bases are shared with TRBD2. The germline V gene has CDR1 SGDLS and CDR2 YYNGEE. Losses at the gene ends were 3 bases for V and 7 bases for J; bases not matched to a gene: 12. CDR3 length: 18 residues. CDR3 protein: CASSAVLAGGPNGGELFF. CDR3 sequence (DNA): TGTGCCAGCAGCGCAGTACTAGCGGGAGGGCCAAACGGCGGGGAGCTGTTTTTT. The variable domain in full, with the rest retrieved from reference TRBV9 and TRBJ2-2, is DSGVTQTPKHLITATGQRVTLRCSPRSGDLSVYWYQQSLDQGLQFLIQYYNGEERAKGNILERFSAQQFPDLHSELNLSSLELGDSALYFCASSAVLAGGPNGGELFFGEGSRLTVL.

The rearrangement uses TRBV28 and TRBJ2-5; possible D gene TRBD1, 6 bases. Deletions cut 2 bases from V and 5 bases from J, with 12 bases between. The CDR3 spans 14 residues. CDR1 is MDHEN and CDR2 is SYDVKM in the germline V gene. In DNA, the CDR3 is TGTGCCAGCAGTTTAGACAGGTCAGGGGAGACCCAGTACTTC. It specifies CASSLDRSGETQYF.